Following are 32 T cell receptor beta chains from one sample sequenced in a study of OX40 agonist ivuxolimab in advanced cancers. Libraries were prepared by immunoSEQ multiplex PCR; TCRdb keeps only in-frame clonotypes and omits some of them. The sample contains some 74,000 clones, around 82% of which appear only once. This specimen was CD4+ or CD8+ T cells sorted from blood, taken in a trial of the OX40 agonist ivuxolimab. All receptors derive from an adult with an advanced solid tumor such as melanoma, head and neck, liver or kidney cancer.

V and J are TRBV4-2 and TRBJ2-3; no clear D. Trimming took 4 bases from V and 0 from J, leaving 8 bases between them. Germline lookup yields CDR1 LGHNA and CDR2 YNFKEQ. This CDR3 is built from 14 residues. CDR3 sequence reads: CASSPLGSTDTQYF. CDR3 DNA: TGTGCCAGCAGCCCTTTAGGGAGCACAGATACGCAGTATTTT.

V and J are TRBV9 and TRBJ1-2; D call uncertain. This CDR3 contains 12 residues. The ends were cut back, 1 base at V and 7 bases at J, with 8 bases in the middle. Germline CDR1 SGDLS, CDR2 YYNGEE. In DNA form, the CDR3 reads TGTGCCAGCAGCGTATCCGGATCTGGCTACACCTTC. Protein: CASSVSGSGYTF.

The J gene is TRBJ2-7, the V gene TRBV11-3; 8 nucleotides line up with TRBD2. V lost 5 bases to trimming and J lost 6 bases; unmatched junction nucleotides: 6. The germline gives CDR1 SGHNT, CDR2 YENEEA. The CDR3 spans 13 residues. CDR3 sequence: CASSGGREGEQYF. As DNA, the CDR3 is TGTGCCAGCAGCGGAGGACGGGAGGGCGAGCAGTACTTC.

This chain joins TRBV14 and TRBJ2-7; TRBD2 agrees at 11 bases. Germline CDR1 is SGHDN and CDR2 is FVKESK. After removal of 5 bases from V and 4 bases from J, the junction contained 10 bases not matched to a gene. This CDR3 is 16 amino acids long. CDR3 residues: CASSRPGPSGRYEQYF. The CDR3 region has the DNA TGTGCCAGCAGCAGACCGGGGCCTAGCGGGAGGTACGAGCAGTACTTC.

To note about this clone: A read error may produce the germline difference seen at one junction end. V is TRBV28 and J is TRBJ2-3; TRBD1 or TRBD2 may be the D gene (5 bases each). The CDR3 extends over 11 amino acids. Germline V lookup: CDR1 MDHEN, CDR2 SYDVKM. The CDR3, as DNA: TGTGCCAGCAGGGGACGGGCACAACTGGATTTT. Amino acid sequence: CASRGRAQLDF.

The gene calls are TRBV5-6 and TRBJ1-1; tentatively, D is TRBD1 (5 bases). V shed 2 bases and J shed 1 base, with 15 bases lying between them. This CDR3 spans 16 amino acids. Germline V CDR1 and CDR2: SGHDT, YYEEEE. The CDR3 reads CASSFGLGQGNTEAFF. DNA for the CDR3: TGTGCCAGCAGCTTCGGACTCGGGCAGGGGAACACTGAAGCTTTCTTT. Looking up the rest from reference TRBV5-6 and TRBJ1-1 gives the full variable domain: DAGVTQSPTHLIKTRGQQVTLRCSPKSGHDTVSWYQQALGQGPQFIFQYYEEEERQRGNFPDRFSGHQFPNYSSELNVNALLLGDSALYLCASSFGLGQGNTEAFFGQGTRLTVV.

This chain links TRBV4-2 with TRBJ1-6, with D uncertain. The CDR3 extends over 17 amino acids. Germline V gene lookup returns CDR1 LGHNA and CDR2 YNFKEQ. V was cut by 0 bases and J by 0 bases, with 9 bases left in between. CDR3 amino acids: CASSQDLAVSYNSPLHF. For the CDR3, the DNA is TGTGCCAGCAGCCAAGATTTGGCGGTCTCCTATAATTCACCCCTCCACTTT.

Turning to this clone: Other nucleotide sequences in the sample specify the same CDR3. The rearrangement uses TRBV11-3 and TRBJ1-1, with unresolved D. Germline V gives CDR1 SGHNT, CDR2 YENEEA. The CDR3 contains 11 residues. V lost 1 base and J 4 bases, leaving 1 base between the germline ends. CDR3 residues: CASSLGTEAFF. As DNA, the CDR3 is TGTGCCAGCAGCTTAGGCACTGAAGCTTTCTTT.

This clone was counted a few times. The genes are TRBV5-6 and TRBJ1-2; 8 bases fit TRBD1. Germline-derived CDR1 and CDR2 are SGHDT and YYEEEE. The CDR3 is made up of 16 amino acids. The ends lost 4 bases at V and 4 bases at J; junction bases unmatched: 12. The CDR3 DNA follows: TGTGCCAGCAGCCTAGGGACAGGAGACCCAATCTATGGCTACACCTTC. Residues: CASSLGTGDPIYGYTF.

This clone was counted once. The chain employs TRBV11-3 and TRBJ2-1, with 9 nucleotides matching TRBD1. The germline gives CDR1 SGHNT, CDR2 YENEEA. V lost 3 bases and J lost 10; bases outside the gene matches: 4. This CDR3 is built from 13 residues. CDR3 residues: CASSFGQGWEQFF. In DNA form, the CDR3 reads TGTGCCAGCAGCTTCGGACAGGGGTGGGAGCAGTTCTTC.

The chain joins TRBV7-6 to TRBJ2-5; no firm D call. The length of the CDR3 is 13 residues. Germline CDR1 reads SGHVS; CDR2 reads FNYEAQ. V shed 1 base and J shed 3 bases, with 6 bases lying between them. The CDR3 loop is CASSLGPEETQYF. In nucleotides, the CDR3 is TGTGCCAGCAGCTTAGGACCTGAAGAGACCCAGTACTTC. The variable domain in full, with the rest retrieved from reference TRBV7-6 and TRBJ2-5, is GAGVSQSPRYKVTKRGQDVALRCDPISGHVSLYWYRQALGQGPEFLTYFNYEAQQDKSGLPNDRFSAERPEGSISTLTIQRTEQRDSAMYRCASSLGPEETQYFGPGTRLLVL.

This clone was counted between two and nine times. This chain links TRBV7-8 with TRBJ2-1; the D gene is possibly TRBD1 (6 bases). This CDR3 region has 16 residues. Germline V gene data show CDR1 as SGHVS and CDR2 as FQNEAQ. The V gene lost 5 bases and the J gene lost 2 bases, with 16 bases spanning the gap. Written as DNA, the CDR3 is TGTGCCAGCAGCAGCTCAGGGGTGAGTACCTACAATGAGCAGTTCTTC. It translates to CASSSSGVSTYNEQFF.

This sequence joins TRBV6-5 and TRBJ1-2; possible D gene TRBD1, 5 bases. Germline CDR1 MNHEY, CDR2 SVGAGI. CDR3 length: 13 amino acids. The V end lost 7 bases, the J end lost 6 bases, and 15 bases lay between the germline ends. CDR3 region: CASKRRRVDGYTF. In DNA form, the CDR3 reads TGTGCCAGCAAACGACGCAGGGTGGATGGCTACACCTTC.

The chain combines TRBV5-1 with TRBJ2-7, with D perhaps matching TRBD2 (5 bases). The CDR3 covers 16 residues. V lost 4 bases and J lost 5, with 22 bases in between. CDR1 SGHRS and CDR2 YFSETQ come from the germline V gene. This CDR3 reads CASSDPRQLVSDEQYF. CDR3 bases: TGCGCCAGCAGCGACCCACGGCAGCTGGTTAGCGACGAGCAGTACTTC.

The chain is built from TRBV19 and TRBJ2-3; 9 bases match TRBD2. V was pared by 6 bases and J by 5 bases, with 6 bases of the junction left unmatched. The CDR3 extends over 14 amino acids. Germline V lookup: CDR1 LNHDA, CDR2 SQIVND (reference sequence). CDR3 in amino acids: CASRWAGGIDTQYF. CDR3 coding DNA: TGTGCCAGTAGATGGGCGGGAGGGATAGATACGCAGTATTTT.

This rearrangement joins TRBV28 to TRBJ1-5; D remains unclear. Germline V gives CDR1 MDHEN, CDR2 SYDVKM. The V end was cut by 2 bases, the J end by 9 bases, with 8 bases between. CDR3 length: 12 residues. This CDR3 reads CASSLRSRPQHF. CDR3 nucleotide sequence: TGTGCCAGCAGTTTACGTTCAAGGCCCCAGCATTTT.

V and J are TRBV7-9 and TRBJ2-2; either TRBD1 or TRBD2 may fit D (6 bases each). This CDR3 is built from 14 residues. V shed 11 bases and J shed 4 bases, with 17 bases lying between them. Germline V CDR1 and CDR2: SEHNR, FQNEAQ (reference sequence). The CDR3 nucleotides read TGTGCCTGCCCAACCCGGGGGCGCACCGGGGAGCTGTTTTTT. Translated: CACPTRGRTGELFF.

The chain employs TRBV11-2 and TRBJ2-2, with 11 bases fitting TRBD2. Germline CDR1 reads SGHAT; CDR2 reads FQNNGV. V dropped 6 bases and J dropped 1; count of bases not matched to a gene: 10. This CDR3 has 18 residues. CDR3 sequence (DNA): TGTGCCAGCAGTCAAAGCGGGCTAGCGGGAGGGAACACCGGGGAGCTGTTTTTT. This codes for CASSQSGLAGGNTGELFF.

The V call is TRBV6-5, the J call TRBJ2-7, with 10 bases lining up with TRBD2. The CDR3 consists of 15 residues. Germline CDR1 MNHEY, CDR2 SVGAGI. J gave up 4 bases and V 5 bases, and 8 bases lay outside the gene matches. The CDR3 loop is CASSPSGSERYEQYF. The CDR3 DNA is TGTGCCAGCAGTCCTAGCGGGAGTGAAAGGTACGAGCAGTACTTC.

The chain uses TRBV7-6 and TRBJ2-7; D not resolved. The CDR3 is 13 amino acids. V was pared by 5 bases and J by 1 base, with 9 bases between. CDR1 is SGHVS, CDR2 FNYEAQ, per germline. The CDR3 DNA sequence: TGTGCCAGCAGCCCGGCCTATTCCTACGAGCAGTACTTC. Protein product: CASSPAYSYEQYF.

The chain is built from TRBV10-3 and TRBJ2-2, with 9 bases aligning to TRBD2. Per the germline V gene, CDR1 is ENHRY and CDR2 is SYGVKD. V shed 8 bases and J 5 bases; nucleotides not matched to a gene: 12. CDR3 length: 16 amino acids. CDR3: CAIPTTTSGPTGELFF. The DNA of the CDR3 is TGTGCCATCCCAACAACTACTAGCGGGCCAACCGGGGAGCTGTTTTTT.

The chain combines TRBV5-1 with TRBJ2-1; unclear D gene. V was pared by 1 base and J by 6 bases, with 5 bases between. The V gene's germline CDR1 is SGHRS and CDR2 YFSETQ. CDR3 size: 12 residues. The CDR3 DNA follows: TGCGCCAGCAGCTTGAAGGTCAATGAGCAGTTCTTC. Its translation is CASSLKVNEQFF.

This clone was seen only once. The chain joins TRBV13 to TRBJ1-4, with 12 nucleotides matching TRBD1. Looked up from germline, CDR1 is PRHDT and CDR2 is FYEKMQ (reference sequence). This CDR3 is 17 amino acids long. V lost 5 bases and J lost 7; bases outside the gene matches: 11. As DNA, the CDR3 is TGTGCCAGCAGCGGTTCGGGACAGGGGGCGCGGAGTGAAAAACTGTTTTTT. Residues: CASSGSGQGARSEKLFF.

The chain combines TRBV27 with TRBJ2-2; 14 positions match TRBD2. CDR1 MNHEY and CDR2 SMNVEV come from the germline V gene (reference sequence). The ends lost 6 bases at V and 7 bases at J; junction bases unmatched: 16. The CDR3 runs 19 residues. Here the CDR3 reads CASSYVSRLAGGPGGELFF. CDR3 DNA sequence: TGTGCCAGCAGCTACGTATCCCGACTAGCGGGAGGGCCCGGCGGGGAGCTGTTTTTT.

The chain is built from TRBV11-2 and TRBJ1-1; D is perhaps TRBD1 (5 bases). Germline assignment: CDR1 SGHAT and CDR2 FQNNGV. The ends were cut back, 5 bases at V and 5 bases at J, with 12 bases in the middle. The CDR3 has 13 residues. CDR3 sequence reads: CASSPGTETEAFF. The CDR3 nucleotides read TGTGCCAGCAGCCCCGGGACTGAGACTGAAGCTTTCTTT.

The V and J genes are TRBV15 and TRBJ2-7; D gene ambiguous. V lost 1 base and J lost 6, with 10 bases in between. The CDR3 has 13 residues. The germline gives CDR1 LNHNV, CDR2 YYDKDF (reference sequence). The CDR3 DNA reads TGTGCCACCAGCAGAGCCCCCAACGCCGAGCAGTACTTC. Protein product: CATSRAPNAEQYF.

The V and J genes are TRBV7-2 and TRBJ2-3; the D gene is possibly TRBD1 (5 bases). V was pared by 2 bases and J by 2 bases, with 14 bases between. This CDR3 has 16 residues. Germline V gene lookup returns CDR1 SGHTA and CDR2 FQGNSA. The CDR3 protein is CASSLRGNGYTDTQYF. The CDR3 DNA follows: TGTGCCAGCAGCTTAAGGGGTAACGGCTACACAGATACGCAGTATTTT.

V and J are TRBV19 and TRBJ1-5; D is unclear. The ends were cut back, 5 bases at V and 2 bases at J, with 7 bases in the middle. CDR1 and CDR2 (germline): LNHDA, SQIVND (reference sequence). The CDR3 loop spans 13 amino acids. The CDR3 DNA sequence: TGTGCCAGTAGTGTATCGGGCAATCAGCCCCAGCATTTT. Translated, it gives CASSVSGNQPQHF. The full variable domain, in which reference TRBV19 and TRBJ1-5 provide the parts outside the CDR3, is DGGITQSPKYLFRKEGQNVTLSCEQNLNHDAMYWYRQDPGQGLRLIYYSQIVNDFQKGDIAEGYSVSREKKESFPLTVTSAQKNPTAFYLCASSVSGNQPQHFGDGTRLSIL.

This clone occurred a few times. V gene TRBV15 combines with J gene TRBJ2-7; D assignment may be TRBD1 or TRBD2 (5 bases each). The CDR3 sequence is 14 residues long. V was trimmed by 0 bases and J by 4 bases, leaving 10 bases between them. Per the germline V gene, CDR1 is LNHNV and CDR2 is YYDKDF (reference sequence). DNA for the CDR3: TGTGCCACCAGCAGAGAGAGGGGCGGGTACGAGCAGTACTTC. It encodes CATSRERGGYEQYF.

The chain is built from TRBV9 and TRBJ1-1; D gene uncertain. Trimming took 7 bases from V and 5 from J, leaving 21 bases between them. Germline values: CDR1 SGDLS, CDR2 YYNGEE. This CDR3 region has 15 residues. CDR3 loop: CASVALGMGSTEAFF. The CDR3 region has the DNA TGTGCCAGCGTCGCCCTCGGTATGGGCAGTACTGAAGCTTTCTTT.

The genes are TRBV19 and TRBJ2-2, with 10 bases aligning to TRBD2. J lost 6 bases, V lost 5 bases, and 3 bases had no gene match. The CDR3 has 14 residues. The germline gives CDR1 LNHDA, CDR2 SQIVND (reference sequence). CDR3 loop: CASSGLAGAGELFF. The CDR3 DNA reads as TGTGCCAGTAGTGGGCTAGCGGGGGCCGGGGAGCTGTTTTTT.

The chain has TRBV14 and TRBJ2-2; D is perhaps TRBD1 or TRBD2 (5 bases each). V shed 1 base and J shed 3 bases, with 6 bases lying between them. This CDR3 contains 14 residues. Germline CDR1 and CDR2: SGHDN and FVKESK. In nucleotides, the CDR3 is TGTGCCAGCAGCCAAGGGGACCACACCGGGGAGCTGTTTTTT. This codes for CASSQGDHTGELFF.